The clone carrying this T cell receptor (beta chain) was detected only once. Antigen: not known. This specimen comes from a study of response to subunit inactivated influenza vaccine. CDR3 length equals 14 residues. CDR1 and CDR2 from the germline V gene are LGHNA and YNFKEQ. The V end was cut by 1 base, the J end by 1 base, with 7 bases between. The study, taken as a whole, reports: Authors suggested seasonal influenza vaccinations each recruit few new T cells.

TCRdb recomputed calls from the RT-PCR reads with MiXCR, one row per CDR3 protein. Among 530,000 or so distinct CDR3 sequences, about 25% were seen once, and the ten largest hold less than 2.5%. This specimen consisted of CD4+ T cells sorted from PBMCs, obtained 4 to 6 days after vaccination. The chain recombines TRBV4-2 with TRBJ1-1, with no clear D. This sequence was found in a man in his fifties or sixties who received an inactivated influenza vaccine. CDR3 sequence reads: CASSQVLANTEAFF. The CDR3 nucleotides read TGTGCCAGCAGCCAAGTGTTAGCGAACACTGAAGCTTTCTTT.